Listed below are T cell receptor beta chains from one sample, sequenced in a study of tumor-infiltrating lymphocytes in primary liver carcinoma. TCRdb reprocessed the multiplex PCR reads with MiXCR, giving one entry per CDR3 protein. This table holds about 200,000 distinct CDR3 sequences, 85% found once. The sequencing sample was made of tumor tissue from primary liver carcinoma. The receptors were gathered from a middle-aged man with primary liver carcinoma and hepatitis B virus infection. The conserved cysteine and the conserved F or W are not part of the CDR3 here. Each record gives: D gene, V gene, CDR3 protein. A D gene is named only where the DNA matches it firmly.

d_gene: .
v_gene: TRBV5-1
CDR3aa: ASSLRGVDEQF

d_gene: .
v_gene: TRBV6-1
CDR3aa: ASSEKVGGIYEQY

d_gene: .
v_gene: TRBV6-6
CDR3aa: AIPVARVTGELF

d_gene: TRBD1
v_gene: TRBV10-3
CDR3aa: IISGQGLNTEAF

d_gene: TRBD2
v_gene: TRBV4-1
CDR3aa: ASSQDAGGSGDTQN

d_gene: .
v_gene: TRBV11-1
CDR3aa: ASNSGGSSVGARKDTQY

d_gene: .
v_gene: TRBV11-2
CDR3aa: PSSPSSIQGTGRETQY

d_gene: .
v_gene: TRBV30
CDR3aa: DWSVRDNSYNEQF

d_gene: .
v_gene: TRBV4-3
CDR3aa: ASSRGHRGENLF

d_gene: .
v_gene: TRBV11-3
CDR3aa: ASSPLFAESNEEF

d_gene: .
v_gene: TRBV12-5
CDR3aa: VSGSGFIDTQY

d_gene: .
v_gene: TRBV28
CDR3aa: ASRRTVQETQY

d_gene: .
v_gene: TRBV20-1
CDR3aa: SATEDYGYT

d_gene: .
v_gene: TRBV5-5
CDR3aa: ASSLGDYQPQH

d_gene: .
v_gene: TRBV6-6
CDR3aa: ASSPRDTDTHY

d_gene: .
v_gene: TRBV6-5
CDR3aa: ASGSETPGHGGDTQY

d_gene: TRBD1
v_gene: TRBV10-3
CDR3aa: ATKQGAIENTRELL

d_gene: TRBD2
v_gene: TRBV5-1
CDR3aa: ASSVTGSSGGNEQF

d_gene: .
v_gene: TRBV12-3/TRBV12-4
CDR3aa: ASSIRGSGNTIY

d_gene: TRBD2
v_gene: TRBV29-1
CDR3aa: IVGLAGGLYNKQF

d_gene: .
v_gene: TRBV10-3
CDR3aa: AISDLSTDAF

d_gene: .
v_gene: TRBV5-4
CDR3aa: ASSHTSCADTQY

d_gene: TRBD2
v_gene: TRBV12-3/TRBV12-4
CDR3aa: ASSLDSSGNTDTLY

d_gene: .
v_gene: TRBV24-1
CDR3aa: ATSDSVNLF

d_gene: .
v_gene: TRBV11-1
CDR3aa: ASSRTLVPPFH

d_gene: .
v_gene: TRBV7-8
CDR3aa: ASSLGSGQDSQY

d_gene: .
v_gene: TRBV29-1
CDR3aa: SDKVGKTQY

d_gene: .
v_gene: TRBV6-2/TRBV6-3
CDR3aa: ASRTGSETLY

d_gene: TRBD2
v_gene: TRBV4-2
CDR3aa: ASSQEAAGASYNEQL

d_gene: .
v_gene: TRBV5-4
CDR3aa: ASRPGANPGDLF

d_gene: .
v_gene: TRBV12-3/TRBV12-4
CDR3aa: ASIPFGNDQF

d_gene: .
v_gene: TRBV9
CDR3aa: ASSVGGIRGASRGGYT

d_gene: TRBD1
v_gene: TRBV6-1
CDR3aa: ASSALWDRVVSGANILT

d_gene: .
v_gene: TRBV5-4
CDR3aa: ASSLKGGTIEAF

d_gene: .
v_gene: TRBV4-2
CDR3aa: ASSLEGGGGDTQY

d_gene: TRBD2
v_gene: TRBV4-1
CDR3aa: ASSSSGGPASCQETQY

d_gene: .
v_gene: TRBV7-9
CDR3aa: ASTLGQLRPGPNTEAI

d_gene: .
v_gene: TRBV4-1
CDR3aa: ASNQVNSGTESF

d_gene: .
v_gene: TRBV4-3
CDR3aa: SSSQEEGSIQY

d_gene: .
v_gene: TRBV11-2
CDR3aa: ASNTDSDTGDLF

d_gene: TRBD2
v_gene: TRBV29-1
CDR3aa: SVMTSGSYNEQF

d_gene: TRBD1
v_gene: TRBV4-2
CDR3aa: AGNQGRDRGLTLSGSTIY

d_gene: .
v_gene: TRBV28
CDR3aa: ASSPTEMSSYEQY

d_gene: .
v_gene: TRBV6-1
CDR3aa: GGSEYKQSSYEQY

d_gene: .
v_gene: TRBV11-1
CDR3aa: ASSLRRGANEHF

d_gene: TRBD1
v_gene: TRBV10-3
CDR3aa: AIRARSQGLNTEAF

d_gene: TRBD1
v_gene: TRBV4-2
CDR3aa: ASSHAGGQGNNGQF

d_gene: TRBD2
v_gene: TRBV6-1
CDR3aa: ASSEGGSSDKQY